This T cell receptor (beta chain) was documented in a study of blood T cells in healthy people across ages. From germline, CDR1 is ENHRY and CDR2 SYGVKD. The CDR3 has 14 amino acids. V was pared by 6 bases and J by 3 bases, with 3 bases of the junction left unmatched. The table lists this clonotype with a few counts. All donors came from Russia, were Caucasian and healthy, and spanned ages roughly 6 to 100. Together with a sample-barcoded 5' primer, a J-beta primer mix was included in a second PCR lasting roughly 6 to 12 cycles. One entry per CDR3 protein results from TCRdb running MiXCR on the 5' RACE reads. Seen here are hundreds of thousands of distinct CDR3 sequences, approximately 50% observed once, and the top ten hold around 37%.

Sequenced: blood. This sequence originates from a man in his sixties in good health. This chain joins TRBV10-3 and TRBJ1-2, with TRBD1 identical over 11 bases. CDR3 sequence reads: CAISGQGADYGYTF. CDR3 sequence (DNA): TGTGCCATCAGCGGACAGGGGGCGGACTATGGCTACACCTTC.